This record covers a single TCR beta chain. The data derive from a study of T cell changes during pregnancy in multiple sclerosis. With 0 bases clipped from V and 1 base from J, the junction kept 5 bases outside the gene matches. This CDR3 has 16 residues. CDR1 and CDR2 from the germline V gene are ENHRY and SYGVKD. TCRdb keeps only in-frame clones here, not all; method: immunoSEQ multiplex PCR. The data hold more than 55,000 clones, with 91% observed a single time. This specimen consisted of peripheral blood, obtained after pregnancy. This TCR came from a female donor in good health, enrolled as a control in a pregnancy study. The chain couples TRBV10-3 to TRBJ1-2; 7 bases are shared with TRBD1. This CDR3 reads CAISESSRQGNYGYTF. The DNA for the CDR3 is TGTGCCATCAGTGAGTCCTCGCGACAGGGTAACTATGGCTACACCTTC.